This TCR beta chain originates from a study of shared clonotypes between healthy human individuals (dated by TCRdb to 2018 to 2021). For the study in its entirety: The cohort comprised a couple of women and a few men aged 18 to 49 years. The study deeply sequenced blood TCR repertoires of five healthy adults to estimate repertoire size and the extent of clonotype sharing between individuals. Between about 0.94 and 8.9 billion PBMCs per donor were obtained by leukapheresis. Per donor, three plates each were used for CD4 naive and CD4 memory, two for CD8 naive, and one for CD8 memory. To increase sequencing depth and limit assay-specific biases, different laboratories used diverse techniques to prepare libraries and sequence TCR repertoires. The paper as a whole reports these results and caveats: Across a handful of donors, about 5% of naive CD4, roughly 3.5% of naive CD8, 2.3% of memory CD4, and approximately 0.4% of memory CD8 clonotypes were shared. Sampling was restricted to blood, and TCR repertoires in tissues likely differ from the TCR repertoires found in blood. Because the study included only a small number of donors, the genetic and exposure-history diversity represented was limited. Pairwise subsampling led to the expectation that sequencing depth would affect the degree of clonotype sharing among donors. Compared with non-shared clonotypes, the clonotypes found in all four sorted-subset donors had higher generation probabilities. Rarefaction of sorted-subset datasets indicated incomplete sequencing despite the large sequencing depth. Naive subsets generally had larger estimated clonotype richness than memory subsets did.

This clone showed up many times. Its antigen is not yet known. Nothing much larger sits one base from this clone, and base qualities are not available. Trimmed from V: 2 bases; trimmed from J: 4 bases; junction bases lacking a gene match: 5. The CDR3 numbers 15 residues from cysteine through phenylalanine. Only the CDR3 DNA stays, 45 bases, in frame from base 1. Taken from the germline V gene, the CDR1 and CDR2 loops are MNHEY and SVGAGI. Donors were healthy HIV-negative adults with no recently reported acute infections or vaccinations. Every donor was a Caucasian adult residing in Nashville, Tennessee, USA. CD4+ T cells were enriched by magnetic negative selection, after which naive cells were positively selected on CD45RA and the negative fraction was taken as the memory subset. Blood was collected by leukapheresis, and PBMCs were isolated by Ficoll-Histopaque density gradient centrifugation and then cryopreserved in liquid nitrogen vapor phase. Analytical flow cytometry was used to check the purity and quantity of every magnetically sorted T cell population. Genomic DNA was isolated from each sorted fraction and quantified by UV absorbance on a Nanodrop 2000c.

Using the deep immunoSEQ assay, TCR CDR3 regions were amplified from genomic DNA by multiplex PCR. For each cell subset, the extracted genomic DNA was distributed evenly across all wells of several immunoSEQ 96-well plates, and each plate served as one replicate. Each replicate PCR for sorted subsets received roughly 0.2 ug genomic DNA, equal to tens of thousands of T cell genomes. Purified libraries were measured with a Qubit 3.0 fluorometer, size-checked on a Bioanalyzer 2100, and measured again with the KAPA Library Quantification kit. Every immunoSEQ 96-well plate was sequenced on a dedicated single-read 150-cycle Illumina NextSeq 550 flow cell. In the authors' own workflow: Because the immunoSEQ output held only junctional sequences and lacked quality scores, the filtering could not match the filtering applied to full-length reads. Sequences were annotated with PyIR, a Python wrapper for IgBLAST v1.9, using IMGT germline references to assign V/J genes and CDR3. Reads were filtered out if the reads had weak V/J assignments (E-value above 1e-6), no CDR3, stop codons, out-of-frame junctions, or ambiguous translated residues. V3J clonotypes were defined as sequences sharing an identical inferred V gene, J gene, and CDR3 amino acid sequence. The percentage overlap between two repertoires was calculated by dividing the number of shared unique clonotypes by the size of the smaller repertoire. Richness of each repertoire was evaluated using RTK rarefaction, the Chao1 estimator, and Recon v2.1 estimates of unobserved clonotypes. Generation probabilities for all TCRbeta clonotypes obtained by the gDNA method from several donors were computed using OLGA. This immuneACCESS table, as held by TCRdb, lists in-frame sequences with V and J called but not all clones. Of the missing ones, under half trace to an unresolved V gene in checked studies; the others have no known cause. V and J calls and clone size are given by that table; D and trimming were obtained from the DNA. This sample comprises 550,000 to 800,000 clones, over 65% of them detected only once. 1.5% to 2% of the sample goes to the ten largest clones.

The origin of this receptor is a woman in her 30s in good health. The rearranged chain carries TRBV6-5 and TRBJ1-2, with 9 central nucleotides matching TRBD1. The sample consisted of memory CD4+ T cells sorted from blood. What the cell subset or site label conveys for this sample: CD45RA-negative fraction. The sequenced DNA: TGTGCCAGCAGTTACCGTACAGGGGGCTTCTATGGCTACACCTTC. This is translated as CASSYRTGGFYGYTF.